These T cell receptor beta chains were read from a single sample in a study of PD-L1 blockade in urothelial cancer. Some clones are missing from TCRdb's copy, which holds only in-frame ones; the method was immunoSEQ multiplex PCR. This sample has tens of thousands of clones; over 60% occur once, and the top ten carry about 3.5%. Specimen: PBMCs, collected around atezolizumab (anti-PD-L1) treatment. Receptors originate from a man between 65 and 79 years old with urothelial cancer. The CDR3 runs from the conserved cysteine through the conserved F or W. Fields, in order: V gene, J gene, clone size, D gene, CDR3 DNA, CDR3 protein. A D gene is named only where the DNA matches it firmly. Rows give clone size only sometimes, using once, few, many, or a class for an expanded clone.

V: TRBV27
J: TRBJ1-2
size: NA
D: TRBD1
DNA: TGTGCCAGCAGTTTACGACAGGGAGGTTATGGCTACACCTTC
CDR3: CASSLRQGGYGYTF

V: TRBV6-5
J: TRBJ1-5
size: NA
D: TRBD1
DNA: TGTGCCAGCAGCTTCGACAGGGCGGTTCAGCCCCAGCATTTT
CDR3: CASSFDRAVQPQHF

V: TRBV4-3
J: TRBJ1-3
size: NA
D: TRBD1
DNA: TGCGCCAGCAGCCAAGATTCCAGGGGGTCTGGAAACACCATATATTTT
CDR3: CASSQDSRGSGNTIYF

V: TRBV19
J: TRBJ1-5
size: NA
D: TRBD1
DNA: TGTGCCAGTAGTATGGAGCAGGGGGCAGGTCAGCCCCAGCATTTT
CDR3: CASSMEQGAGQPQHF

V: TRBV28
J: TRBJ1-2
size: few
D: NA
DNA: TGTGCCAGCAGTTTCCTTGACAGTTTTGTGGGCTACACCTTC
CDR3: CASSFLDSFVGYTF

V: TRBV4-2
J: TRBJ1-4
size: NA
D: NA
DNA: TGTGCCAGCAGCCAAGACGGAGGTGGGGCAACTAATGAAAAACTGTTTTTT
CDR3: CASSQDGGGATNEKLFF

V: TRBV15
J: TRBJ1-1
size: NA
D: TRBD1
DNA: TGTGCCACCAGCAGACTCGACAGGGTCACTGAAGCTTTCTTT
CDR3: CATSRLDRVTEAFF

V: TRBV5-1
J: TRBJ2-5
size: once
D: NA
DNA: TGCGCCAGCAGCTTGGCCGTTGTCCAGTCCCAGTACTTC
CDR3: CASSLAVVQSQYF

V: TRBV5-1
J: TRBJ2-1
size: NA
D: TRBD1
DNA: TGCGCCAGCAGCTCCACCGGGACAGGGACCAATGAGCAGTTCTTC
CDR3: CASSSTGTGTNEQFF

V: TRBV7-2
J: TRBJ2-7
size: NA
D: NA
DNA: TGTGCCAGCAGCTCTCGGGGTGGTTCCTACGAGCAGTACTTC
CDR3: CASSSRGGSYEQYF

V: TRBV19
J: TRBJ1-1
size: once
D: TRBD1
DNA: TGTGCCAGTGGAGACAGGGATAAAAACACTGAAGCTTTCTTT
CDR3: CASGDRDKNTEAFF

V: TRBV2
J: TRBJ1-2
size: NA
D: NA
DNA: TGTGCCAGCAGTGAAGACAGAAACTATGGCTACACCTTC
CDR3: CASSEDRNYGYTF

V: TRBV28
J: TRBJ2-6
size: NA
D: NA
DNA: TGTGCCAGCACCAGGGAATTCTCTGGGGCCAACGTCCTGACTTTC
CDR3: CASTREFSGANVLTF

V: TRBV5-1
J: TRBJ2-3
size: NA
D: NA
DNA: TGCGCCAGCAGCGAAACAGCCACAGATACGCAGTATTTT
CDR3: CASSETATDTQYF

V: TRBV18
J: TRBJ2-7
size: NA
D: NA
DNA: TGTGCCAGCTCACCACAGAGGTCGGTGGCCTACGAGCAGTACTTC
CDR3: CASSPQRSVAYEQYF

V: TRBV9
J: TRBJ1-6
size: NA
D: TRBD1
DNA: TGTGCCAGCAGCGTAGGCGGGACAGGGGGCTCACCCCTCCACTTT
CDR3: CASSVGGTGGSPLHF

V: TRBV2
J: TRBJ1-5
size: NA
D: TRBD1
DNA: TGTGCCAGCAGTGTCCGGACAGGTCAAAATCAGCCCCAGCATTTT
CDR3: CASSVRTGQNQPQHF

V: TRBV2
J: TRBJ1-5
size: few
D: NA
DNA: TGTGCCAGCAGTGGACAGCAAATAAATCAGCCCCAGCATTTT
CDR3: CASSGQQINQPQHF

V: TRBV7-9
J: TRBJ2-7
size: medium-sized
D: NA
DNA: TGTGCCAGCAGCCAACCGGGACTTCTCCACGAGCAGTACTTC
CDR3: CASSQPGLLHEQYF

V: TRBV6-4
J: TRBJ1-4
size: NA
D: NA
DNA: TGTGCCAGCAGTGAACCTTCACAGGATGAAAAACTGTTTTTT
CDR3: CASSEPSQDEKLFF

V: TRBV9
J: TRBJ2-3
size: NA
D: TRBD2
DNA: TGTGCCAGCAGCGTATTTGAGCGGGGGGGGGCAGATACGCAGTATTTT
CDR3: CASSVFERGGADTQYF

V: TRBV7-2
J: TRBJ1-1
size: NA
D: NA
DNA: TGTGCCAGCAGCTTACAGGGCAACACTGAAGCTTTCTTT
CDR3: CASSLQGNTEAFF

V: TRBV27
J: TRBJ2-5
size: few
D: NA
DNA: TGTGCCAGCGGAGACGGAGGGGAGACCCAGTACTTC
CDR3: CASGDGGETQYF

V: TRBV7-8
J: TRBJ2-7
size: once
D: TRBD1
DNA: TGTGCCAGCAGCCGGGGACAGGGGTTCGAGCAGTACTTC
CDR3: CASSRGQGFEQYF

V: TRBV6-9
J: TRBJ2-7
size: once
D: TRBD1
DNA: TGTGCCAGCAGTTACGGGACAGGCACCTACGAGCAGTACTTC
CDR3: CASSYGTGTYEQYF

V: TRBV4-3
J: TRBJ2-1
size: NA
D: TRBD1
DNA: TGCGCCAGCAGCCAAAAGATGGGGACAGGGGGGATCGTTGATGAGCAGTTCTTC
CDR3: CASSQKMGTGGIVDEQFF

V: TRBV6-1
J: TRBJ1-2
size: NA
D: TRBD1
DNA: TGTGCCAGCAGATCGGACAGGGGAGATGGCTACACCTTC
CDR3: CASRSDRGDGYTF

V: TRBV6-6
J: TRBJ2-7
size: NA
D: NA
DNA: TGTGCCAGCACCCCGGGAGTAGGACTTAGCTACGAGCAGTACTTC
CDR3: CASTPGVGLSYEQYF

V: TRBV28
J: TRBJ2-7
size: NA
D: TRBD2
DNA: TGTGCCAGCAGCACCGCCGGGACTAGCGGGAGATACGAGCAGTACTTC
CDR3: CASSTAGTSGRYEQYF

V: TRBV28
J: TRBJ1-5
size: NA
D: TRBD1
DNA: TGTGCCAGCAGTTCCCCGGACAGGGGTAGCAATCAGCCCCAGCATTTT
CDR3: CASSSPDRGSNQPQHF

V: TRBV30
J: TRBJ1-5
size: few
D: NA
DNA: TGTGCCTGGAGTGTACTGGGCAGGAACCAGCCCCAGCATTTT
CDR3: CAWSVLGRNQPQHF

V: TRBV9
J: TRBJ2-3
size: once
D: NA
DNA: TGTGCCAGCAGCGTAGGAGAACAGGGTAAACTCACAGATACGCAGTATTTT
CDR3: CASSVGEQGKLTDTQYF

V: TRBV2
J: TRBJ2-7
size: NA
D: NA
DNA: TGTGCCAGCAGTGAGACAGGTACCTCCTACGAGCAGTACTTC
CDR3: CASSETGTSYEQYF

V: TRBV11-1
J: TRBJ2-1
size: NA
D: TRBD2
DNA: TGTGCCAGCAGCACCCGACTAGCGATGGGACACAATGAGCAGTTCTTC
CDR3: CASSTRLAMGHNEQFF

V: TRBV7-8
J: TRBJ2-7
size: NA
D: TRBD2
DNA: TGTGCCAGCAGCACGGGGACTAGCGGGGGGACCTACGAGCAGTACTTC
CDR3: CASSTGTSGGTYEQYF

V: TRBV28
J: TRBJ2-3
size: once
D: NA
DNA: TGTGCCAGCAGTTTAGGGCCGAAATTCACAGATACGCAGTATTTT
CDR3: CASSLGPKFTDTQYF

V: TRBV2
J: TRBJ2-7
size: once
D: TRBD1
DNA: TGTGCCAGCAACAAAGGACAGGGGTCCTACGAGCAGTACTTC
CDR3: CASNKGQGSYEQYF

V: TRBV5-6
J: TRBJ1-3
size: NA
D: NA
DNA: TGTGCCAGCAGCTTGGGGGTACGGGGGTCTCCTGGAAACACCATATATTTT
CDR3: CASSLGVRGSPGNTIYF

V: TRBV4-1
J: TRBJ1-4
size: NA
D: TRBD1
DNA: TGCGCCAGCAGCCAAGGTTGGATTCAGGACAGGGGTAATGAAAAACTGTTTTTT
CDR3: CASSQGWIQDRGNEKLFF

V: TRBV19
J: TRBJ2-1
size: once
D: TRBD2
DNA: TGTGCCAGTAGCACCGGGACTAGAAGGTACAATGAGCAGTTCTTC
CDR3: CASSTGTRRYNEQFF

V: TRBV18
J: TRBJ2-1
size: few
D: NA
DNA: TGTGCCAGCTCACCGGGACTTAACAATGAGCAGTTCTTC
CDR3: CASSPGLNNEQFF

V: TRBV9
J: TRBJ2-3
size: NA
D: TRBD2
DNA: TGTGCCAGCAGCGAGGCTAGCGGGGCTAGCACAGATACGCAGTATTTT
CDR3: CASSEASGASTDTQYF

V: TRBV4-3
J: TRBJ1-5
size: NA
D: NA
DNA: TGCGCCAGCAGCCAAGAGGCGGGACATCAGCCCCAGCATTTT
CDR3: CASSQEAGHQPQHF

V: TRBV7-8
J: TRBJ2-5
size: NA
D: TRBD1
DNA: TGTGCCAGCAGCTTAGGGACAGGGCGGTACCAAGAGACCCAGTACTTC
CDR3: CASSLGTGRYQETQYF

V: TRBV12-2
J: TRBJ2-3
size: NA
D: NA
DNA: TGTGCAAGTCGCTTAGGTCTAGTCAGAGATACGCAGTATTTT
CDR3: CASRLGLVRDTQYF

V: TRBV2
J: TRBJ1-1
size: NA
D: TRBD1
DNA: TGTGCCAGCAGTGAAGTGAGAGGGGGCGAAACTTTCTTT
CDR3: CASSEVRGGETFF

V: TRBV5-1
J: TRBJ1-1
size: NA
D: NA
DNA: TGCGCCAGCAGCTTGGGGGCAGGGAAAGGTGAAGCTTTCTTT
CDR3: CASSLGAGKGEAFF

V: TRBV5-1
J: TRBJ2-5
size: once
D: NA
DNA: TGCGCCAGCAGCTTTTTGGGCGAGACCCAGTACTTC
CDR3: CASSFLGETQYF

V: TRBV6-1
J: TRBJ2-1
size: NA
D: TRBD2
DNA: TGTGCCAGCAGTGAGGGCTCAAGCGGGACGAATGAGCAGTTCTTC
CDR3: CASSEGSSGTNEQFF

V: TRBV5-6
J: TRBJ1-6
size: few
D: NA
DNA: TGTGCCAGCAGCTTGCTTCGGGACTACGATTCACCCCTCCACTTT
CDR3: CASSLLRDYDSPLHF

V: TRBV7-2
J: TRBJ2-5
size: NA
D: TRBD1
DNA: TGTGCCAGCACCAACGAATGGACAGGGGGCGAAGAGACCCAGTACTTC
CDR3: CASTNEWTGGEETQYF

V: TRBV5-4
J: TRBJ2-1
size: few
D: NA
DNA: TGTGCCAGCAGCTTGTCGATAGCGGTTAACGCAGGGAATGAGCAGTTCTTC
CDR3: CASSLSIAVNAGNEQFF

V: TRBV28
J: TRBJ2-3
size: NA
D: TRBD2
DNA: TGTGCCAGCAGCCTACTAGCGGGGGGCACAGATACGCAGTATTTT
CDR3: CASSLLAGGTDTQYF